This passage covers 18 T cell receptor beta chains from one sample sequenced in a study of shared clonotypes between healthy human individuals. Profiling relied on immunoSEQ multiplex PCR, and the TCRdb table lists in-frame clones only, not all of them. The sample includes 2 million or so clones, about 95% of them seen just once. Sequencing was performed on naive CD4+ T cells sorted from blood. This sample's subset: CD45RA+ positively selected. The receptor set was obtained from a man between 18 and 35 years old in good health.

The chain combines TRBV28 with TRBJ1-1, with D possibly matching TRBD1 (6 bases). The CDR3 has 15 amino acids. With 8 bases removed from V and 3 bases from J, the gap between germline ends came to 19 bases. Germline V gives CDR1 MDHEN, CDR2 SYDVKM. CDR3 in DNA: TGTGCCAGCTTCCCCGTAGGAGGGGGGCACACTGAAGCTTTCTTT. It yields the protein CASFPVGGGHTEAFF.

The genes are TRBV5-1 and TRBJ1-6; no clear D. This CDR3 is 15 amino acids long. Germline loops: CDR1 SGHRS, CDR2 YFSETQ. The V end lost 0 bases, the J end lost 0 bases, and 4 bases lay between the germline ends. The CDR3 DNA reads as TGCGCCAGCAGCTTGGAGACCTCCTATAATTCACCCCTCCACTTT. Its translation: CASSLETSYNSPLHF.

The CDR3 loop is CASSPSDRVSHEQYF. The CDR3 DNA reads TGTGCCAGCAGTCCCTCCGACAGGGTATCCCACGAGCAGTACTTC. The chain has TRBV28 and TRBJ2-7; TRBD1 agrees at 7 bases. V dropped 5 bases and J dropped 5; count of bases not matched to a gene: 12. Germline CDR1 is MDHEN and CDR2 is SYDVKM. CDR3 size: 15 residues.

This sequence joins TRBV9 and TRBJ1-1; TRBD1 aligns across 8 bases. The CDR3 consists of 14 residues. V trimming: 4 bases; J trimming: 5 bases; junction bases outside the gene matches: 7. Germline values: CDR1 SGDLS, CDR2 YYNGEE. The chain's CDR3 is CASSPGTGRTEAFF. Written as DNA, the CDR3 is TGTGCCAGCAGCCCGGGGACAGGAAGGACTGAAGCTTTCTTT. The entire variable domain, with the rest obtained from reference TRBV9 and TRBJ1-1, is as follows: DSGVTQTPKHLITATGQRVTLRCSPRSGDLSVYWYQQSLDQGLQFLIQYYNGEERAKGNILERFSAQQFPDLHSELNLSSLELGDSALYFCASSPGTGRTEAFFGQGTRLTVV.

This rearrangement joins TRBV6-1 to TRBJ2-7; possibly TRBD1 for D (6 bases). CDR3 length: 15 amino acids. V was trimmed by 4 bases and J by 2 bases, leaving 15 bases between them. Germline CDR1 is MNHNS and CDR2 is SASEGT. The CDR3 bases are TGTGCCAGCAGTGGGGGGCACTTCGGAACCTACGAGCAGTACTTC. Encoded protein: CASSGGHFGTYEQYF.

The rearrangement links TRBV11-2 to TRBJ2-7; D is uncertain. CDR3 length equals 13 residues. V shed 5 bases and J shed 9 bases, with 17 bases lying between them. CDR1 SGHAT and CDR2 FQNNGV come from the germline V gene. The DNA for the CDR3 is TGTGCCAGCAGCCAATTGACTGCGATGGTGCAGTACTTC. Protein sequence: CASSQLTAMVQYF.

The chain is built from TRBV7-9 and TRBJ1-6; D call uncertain. Germline CDR1 reads SEHNR; CDR2 reads FQNEAQ (reference sequence). Between the trimmed V and J ends, which lost 7 bases and 8 bases, there was a span of 6 bases. This CDR3 spans 11 amino acids. CDR3 protein: CASTSDSPLHF. In DNA form, the CDR3 reads TGTGCCAGCACCTCAGATTCACCCCTCCACTTT.

The V and J genes are TRBV10-1 and TRBJ2-1; D may be TRBD1 or TRBD2 (6 bases each). The CDR3 contains 16 residues. Per the germline V gene, CDR1 is WNHNN and CDR2 is SYGVQD (reference sequence). The V gene lost 0 bases and the J gene lost 5 bases, with 14 bases spanning the gap. Here the CDR3 reads CASSESLGGPNNEQFF. In DNA, the CDR3 is TGCGCCAGCAGTGAGTCATTGGGGGGCCCCAACAATGAGCAGTTCTTC.

V and J are TRBV10-3 and TRBJ1-1, with 7 bases identical to TRBD1. The CDR3 has 16 amino acids. Losses at the gene ends were 0 bases for V and 5 bases for J; bases not matched to a gene: 9. CDR1 and CDR2 (germline): ENHRY, SYGVKD. As DNA, the CDR3 is TGTGCCATCAGTGAGTCAGCAGGGGGAAGAGGGACTGAAGCTTTCTTT. Protein product: CAISESAGGRGTEAFF.

The CDR3 coding sequence is TGTGCCAGCAAACCTAGCGGGAGTGGTTTCAATGAGCAGTTCTTC. This codes for CASKPSGSGFNEQFF. The chain recombines TRBV6-5 with TRBJ2-1, with 10 bases aligning to TRBD2. CDR1 is MNHEY, CDR2 SVGAGI, per germline. V lost 7 bases, J lost 6 bases, and 9 bases stayed unmatched. The CDR3 consists of 15 residues.

The rearrangement joins TRBV7-2 to TRBJ1-3, with D perhaps matching TRBD1 (6 bases). CDR3 length: 17 amino acids. The ends were cut back, 0 bases at V and 7 bases at J, with 19 bases in the middle. Germline CDR1 and CDR2: SGHTA and FQGNSA. The CDR3 sequence: CASSLAPSGVGRNTIYF. Written as DNA, the CDR3 is TGTGCCAGCAGCTTAGCTCCATCAGGGGTCGGGAGGAACACCATATATTTT.

The CDR3 spells CASSEAPSYEQYF. The CDR3 nucleotides are TGTGCCAGCAGCGAGGCCCCGAGCTACGAGCAGTACTTC. V gene TRBV9 combines with J gene TRBJ2-7; D is undetermined. Germline assignment: CDR1 SGDLS and CDR2 YYNGEE. V lost 3 bases and J 3 bases, leaving 10 bases between the germline ends. This CDR3 is built from 13 residues.

The chain employs TRBV5-1 and TRBJ2-3; 13 nucleotides agree with TRBD2. V shed 3 bases, J shed 2 bases, and the junction held 6 bases outside the gene matches. The germline CDR1 and CDR2 sequences are SGHRS and YFSETQ. CDR3 length equals 17 residues. The CDR3 DNA follows: TGCGCCAGCAGCTGGGGGACTAGCGGGGCAAACACAGATACGCAGTATTTT. This gives the protein CASSWGTSGANTDTQYF.

The CDR3 reads CASSLAGLASSGANVLTF. Here the CDR3 DNA reads TGCGCCAGCAGCTTGGCGGGACTAGCGTCCTCTGGGGCCAACGTCCTGACTTTC. The V gene is TRBV5-1, the J gene TRBJ2-6; 10 nucleotides line up with TRBD2. The J segment lost 0 bases and the V segment lost 0 bases, leaving 3 bases of the junction unmatched. This CDR3 has 18 residues. Germline CDR1 SGHRS, CDR2 YFSETQ. Supplemented by reference TRBV5-1 and TRBJ2-6, the full variable domain reads KAGVTQTPRYLIKTRGQQVTLSCSPISGHRSVSWYQQTPGQGLQFLFEYFSETQRNKGNFPGRFSGRQFSNSRSEMNVSTLELGDSALYLCASSLAGLASSGANVLTFGAGSRLTVL.

This clone occurred once. The chain uses TRBV5-1 and TRBJ2-5; 9 nucleotides line up with TRBD2. V shed 4 bases and J 5 bases; nucleotides not matched to a gene: 21. The germline V gene has CDR1 SGHRS and CDR2 YFSETQ. The CDR3 spans 19 residues. The DNA of the CDR3 is TGCGCCAGCAGCCGAACCTCTCAGCGGGGGGCCCCGACGCGCGAGACCCAGTACTTC. Translating it yields CASSRTSQRGAPTRETQYF.

V usage is TRBV9 and J usage is TRBJ2-5; a weak D match, TRBD2 (6 bases). Trimming stripped 3 bases from V and 2 bases from J, with 17 bases between. Germline CDR1 is SGDLS and CDR2 is YYNGEE. This CDR3 region has 16 residues. In nucleotides, the CDR3 is TGTGCCAGCAGCGCCATGGGCGGGGTTGTACAAGAGACCCAGTACTTC. Its protein product is CASSAMGGVVQETQYF.

This rearrangement joins TRBV11-3 to TRBJ2-3, with TRBD1 matching 8 bases. Germline CDR1 reads SGHNT; CDR2 reads YENEEA. V lost 5 bases to trimming and J lost 1 base; unmatched junction nucleotides: 8. The CDR3 loop spans 16 amino acids. Here the CDR3 reads CASSITGGSGTDTQYF. The CDR3 DNA sequence: TGTGCCAGCAGCATCACAGGGGGTTCGGGCACAGATACGCAGTATTTT.

Turning to this clone: The sample contains more than one DNA sequence encoding this CDR3. The chain couples TRBV5-1 to TRBJ2-5, with 9 positions matching TRBD1. The J segment lost 5 bases and the V segment lost 4 bases, leaving 9 bases of the junction unmatched. CDR1 and CDR2 from the germline V gene are SGHRS and YFSETQ. The CDR3 is 15 amino acids. Written as DNA, the CDR3 is TGCGCCAGCAGCCCCACAGGGGGCTCAGGGGAGACCCAGTACTTC. As protein: CASSPTGGSGETQYF.